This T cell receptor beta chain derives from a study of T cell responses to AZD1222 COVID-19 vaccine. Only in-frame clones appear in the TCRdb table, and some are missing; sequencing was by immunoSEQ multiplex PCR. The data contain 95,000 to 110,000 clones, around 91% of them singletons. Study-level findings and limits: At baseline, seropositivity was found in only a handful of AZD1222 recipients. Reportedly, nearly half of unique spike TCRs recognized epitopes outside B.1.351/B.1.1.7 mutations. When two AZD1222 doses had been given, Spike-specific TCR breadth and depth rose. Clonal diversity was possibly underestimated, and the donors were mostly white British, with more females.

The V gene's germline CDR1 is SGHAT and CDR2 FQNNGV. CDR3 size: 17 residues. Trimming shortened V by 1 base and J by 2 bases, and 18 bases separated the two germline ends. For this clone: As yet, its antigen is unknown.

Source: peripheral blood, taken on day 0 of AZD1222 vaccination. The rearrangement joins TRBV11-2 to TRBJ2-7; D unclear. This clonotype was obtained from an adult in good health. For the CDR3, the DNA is TGTGCCAGCAGCTTAGGGCCGGGTCCGAAGGATACCTACGAGCAGTACTTC. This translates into CASSLGPGPKDTYEQYF.